This T cell receptor beta chain was profiled in a study of T cells expressing NK-cell markers. Background on the study: The eight sequenced donors comprised seven who were HCMV-seropositive and one who was seronegative.

UMI-tagged 5'RACE template switching yielded the TCR beta cDNA. TCRdb reprocessed the 5' RACE reads; each CDR3 protein has one entry and no DNA is given. Its table records about 110,000 distinct CDR3 sequences. The CDR3 has 14 amino acids. The germline V gene has CDR1 SEHNR and CDR2 FQNEAQ (reference sequence). This TCR was recovered from a woman between 18 and 75 years old in good health. Sequencing was done on a sample of blood T cells: a sorted CD56 or NKG2C T cell subset, CD4+ or CD8+ T cells, or bulk PBMC T cells (not recorded which). The rearrangement joins TRBV7-9 to TRBJ1-5; TCRdb outputs TRBD1, but without DNA this stays unchecked. The CDR3 sequence is CASSPWDSNQPQHF.